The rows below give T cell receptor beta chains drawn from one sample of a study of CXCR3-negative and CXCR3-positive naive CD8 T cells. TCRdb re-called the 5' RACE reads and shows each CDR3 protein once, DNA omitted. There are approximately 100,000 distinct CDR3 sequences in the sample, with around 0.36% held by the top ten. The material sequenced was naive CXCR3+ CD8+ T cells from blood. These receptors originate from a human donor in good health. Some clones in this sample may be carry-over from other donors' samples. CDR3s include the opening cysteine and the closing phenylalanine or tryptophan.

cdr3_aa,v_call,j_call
CASSQDRQYTDTQYF,TRBV4-3,TRBJ2-3
CASSFGTSADNEQFF,TRBV28,TRBJ2-1
CASSYLAGGPPDDEQFF,TRBV6-6,TRBJ2-1
CASSSRDNMNTEAFF,TRBV12-3/TRBV12-4,TRBJ1-1
CASSDRVDYGYTF,TRBV10-1,TRBJ1-2
CASSFTLAVTDTQYF,TRBV28,TRBJ2-3
CASSSPRAGEGEQFF,TRBV5-1,TRBJ2-1
CASLSRAGELFF,TRBV9,TRBJ2-2
CASSMTGGAEAFF,TRBV25-1,TRBJ1-1
CASSQPGQYGGSCSYSSYNEQFF,TRBV23-1,TRBJ2-1
CASSQVIAGTGAQETQYF,TRBV23-1,TRBJ2-5
CASSGGTSGRDEQFF,TRBV13,TRBJ2-1
CASSQTLVEFYGYTF,TRBV4-3,TRBJ1-2
CASSSMGLTPAETQYF,TRBV7-2,TRBJ2-5
CASSLGPWYNEQFF,TRBV27,TRBJ2-1
CSVVGSRGNEQFF,TRBV29-1,TRBJ2-1
CASSLGQGAYGYTF,TRBV11-2,TRBJ1-2
CASSPHPTGGRGEQYF,TRBV13,TRBJ2-7
CASAPSGRGNEQFF,TRBV13,TRBJ2-1
CASSLYPSDYEKLFF,TRBV7-8,TRBJ1-4
CASSEFSPSSGNTIYF,TRBV10-2,TRBJ1-3
CSARGLAGGPWNEQFF,TRBV20-1,TRBJ2-1
CASSQGLSYEQYF,TRBV4-2,TRBJ2-7
CASSQKGVGHEQYF,TRBV14,TRBJ2-7
CASSGGLVGETQYF,TRBV9,TRBJ2-5
CASSPRRIIAGEETQYF,TRBV23-1,TRBJ2-5
CASSLGRGRRSSYEQYF,TRBV7-9,TRBJ2-7
CASSLVGTASYEQYF,TRBV5-6,TRBJ2-7
CASSYSFGNEQFF,TRBV6-2/TRBV6-3,TRBJ2-1
CASSWGGSYNEQFF,TRBV13,TRBJ2-1
CSVNAGTGDTGELFF,TRBV29-1,TRBJ2-2
CASSPGTGPFYEQYF,TRBV7-6,TRBJ2-7
CASSSPGDQETQYF,TRBV12-3/TRBV12-4,TRBJ2-5
CASTYSGQGHDYEQYF,TRBV19,TRBJ2-7
CASSPSQRPSMTDTQYF,TRBV7-2,TRBJ2-3
CASSVTGVSYNSPLHF,TRBV5-5,TRBJ1-6
CASSYVAGADTQYF,TRBV6-2/TRBV6-3,TRBJ2-3
CASMGTSGTDTQYF,TRBV19,TRBJ2-3
CASSPHESGDYNEQFF,TRBV7-9,TRBJ2-1
CASSEGQTQETQYF,TRBV6-1,TRBJ2-5
CSVEWEDSYSYEQYF,TRBV29-1,TRBJ2-7
CASSFTSTQETQYF,TRBV13,TRBJ2-5
CASRAPLSTDTQYF,TRBV5-4,TRBJ2-3
CSVEVPGQGGSYNEQFF,TRBV29-1,TRBJ2-1
CSVETSNYNEQFF,TRBV29-1,TRBJ2-1
CASSFTPFLQGGKETQYF,TRBV5-1,TRBJ2-5
CASSRRWRRGTEAFF,TRBV28,TRBJ1-1
CASSWDGYTEAFF,TRBV12-3/TRBV12-4,TRBJ1-1
CASYRGYEQYF,TRBV7-2,TRBJ2-7
CSASPRGLAGAQLGTDTQYF,TRBV20-1,TRBJ2-3
CASSFATSGGQETQYF,TRBV7-9,TRBJ2-5
CASSFISAQAGIPGELFF,TRBV12-3/TRBV12-4,TRBJ2-2
CASSFFGGGGLQETQYF,TRBV28,TRBJ2-5
CATSARSGSYNEQFF,TRBV15,TRBJ2-1
CASSPPGDNQPQHF,TRBV28,TRBJ1-5
CASSLVGYPNNEQFF,TRBV7-2,TRBJ2-1
CASRTQGGGGDCRNQPQHF,TRBV7-4,TRBJ1-5